The 12 T cell receptor beta chains below all came from one sample that was sequenced in a study of blood T cell repertoires in COVID-19. This table comes from immunoSEQ multiplex PCR, and its TCRdb copy is limited to in-frame clones, with some not included. The sample lists 65,000 to 80,000 clones; approximately 84% were seen once. The source material was peripheral blood. The receptor set was obtained from a human donor in a cohort sampled during active COVID-19.

This clone was detected only a few times. This chain links TRBV7-9 with TRBJ1-1; D may be TRBD1 (6 bases). The CDR3 consists of 13 residues. Per germline, CDR1 SEHNR and CDR2 FQNEAQ (reference sequence). V was pared by 3 bases and J by 4 bases, with 9 bases between. The CDR3 spells CASSFSQGTEAFF. DNA of the CDR3: TGTGCCAGCAGCTTTTCACAGGGCACTGAAGCTTTCTTT.

V and J are TRBV5-4 and TRBJ2-7, with D tentatively TRBD2 (6 bases). V was trimmed by 4 bases and J by 0 bases, leaving 17 bases between them. From germline, CDR1 is SGHNT and CDR2 YYREEE (reference sequence). This CDR3 is built from 16 residues. The CDR3 protein is CASSPSGADYSYEQYF. The CDR3, as DNA: TGTGCCAGCAGCCCTTCGGGCGCGGACTACTCCTACGAGCAGTACTTC.

This chain uses TRBV6-2 or TRBV6-3 with TRBJ2-7, with 8 bases that match TRBD2. Germline V gives CDR1 MNHEY, CDR2 SVGEGT. The CDR3 runs to 16 residues. V lost 0 bases to trimming and J lost 0 bases; unmatched junction nucleotides: 4. CDR3 bases: TGTGCCAGCAGTTACTCGGGCGGGAGGATCTCCTACGAGCAGTACTTC. It specifies CASSYSGGRISYEQYF.

This clone showed up just a few times. The gene calls are TRBV5-1 and TRBJ2-7; D uncertain. The CDR3 is 15 residues long. Between the trimmed V and J ends, which lost 1 base and 4 bases, there was a span of 15 bases. The V gene's germline CDR1 is SGHRS and CDR2 YFSETQ. In nucleotides, the CDR3 is TGCGCCAGCAGCTTGAATCCCGCAGACGGGTACGAGCAGTACTTC. Translating it yields CASSLNPADGYEQYF.

V and J are TRBV9 and TRBJ1-6; D ambiguous. The germline gives CDR1 SGDLS, CDR2 YYNGEE. The CDR3 covers 13 residues. V was trimmed by 4 bases and J by 8 bases, leaving 10 bases between them. The DNA for the CDR3 is TGTGCCAGCAGCCCAAATACAGATTCACCCCTCCACTTT. Translating it yields CASSPNTDSPLHF.

This sequence joins TRBV27 and TRBJ2-7; TRBD1 matches 8 bases. The CDR3 loop spans 15 amino acids. The V segment lost 5 bases and the J segment 0 bases; nucleotides outside the gene matches: 6. Germline lookup yields CDR1 MNHEY and CDR2 SMNVEV (reference sequence). CDR3 residues: CASSVQGGGSYEQYF. DNA for the CDR3: TGTGCCAGCAGTGTACAGGGGGGTGGCTCCTACGAGCAGTACTTC.

The chain has TRBV3-1 (or the pseudogene TRBV3-2) and TRBJ1-1; TRBD1 is a possible D gene (6 bases). V was clipped by 3 bases and J by 4 bases, with 12 bases between them. Germline lookup yields CDR1 LGHDT and CDR2 YNNKEL (reference sequence). The CDR3 length is 14 residues. CDR3 residues: CASSHRQASTEAFF. The CDR3 bases are TGTGCCAGCAGCCATCGACAGGCGAGCACTGAAGCTTTCTTT.

In DNA form, the CDR3 reads TGTGCCAGTAGTCCGAACGGGTATTACTATGGGGCCAACGTCCTGACTTTC. Translation gives CASSPNGYYYGANVLTF. This sequence joins TRBV19 and TRBJ2-6; D remains ambiguous. The V gene's germline CDR1 is LNHDA and CDR2 SQIVND (reference sequence). The germline V and J ends were trimmed by 5 bases and 3 bases, with 17 bases remaining between them. The CDR3 is 17 amino acids.

CDR3 in amino acids: CASSPPVGAESSYNEQFF. The DNA of the CDR3 is TGTGCCAGCTCACCACCGGTGGGGGCCGAGAGCTCCTACAATGAGCAGTTCTTC. V and J are TRBV18 and TRBJ2-1; weak D call: TRBD1 (6 bases). The germline V and J ends were trimmed by 0 bases and 0 bases, with 15 bases remaining between them. The length of the CDR3 is 18 residues. Per germline, CDR1 KGHSH and CDR2 LQKENI.

This clone appeared a few times. The chain recombines TRBV5-6 with TRBJ1-6, with a tentative D call TRBD1 (5 bases). The V end was cut by 4 bases, the J end by 6 bases, with 8 bases between. CDR3 length: 13 amino acids. The germline V gene has CDR1 SGHDT and CDR2 YYEEEE. In nucleotides, the CDR3 is TGTGCCAGCAGCCGGGGGGTTAATTCACCCCTCCACTTT. Protein sequence: CASSRGVNSPLHF. Together with reference TRBV5-6 and TRBJ1-6, the CDR3 gives the full variable domain: DAGVTQSPTHLIKTRGQQVTLRCSPKSGHDTVSWYQQALGQGPQFIFQYYEEEERQRGNFPDRFSGHQFPNYSSELNVNALLLGDSALYLCASSRGVNSPLHFGNGTRLTVT.

The J gene is TRBJ2-4, the V gene TRBV24-1, with TRBD1 matching over 11 bases. Germline values: CDR1 KGHDR, CDR2 SFDVKD. CDR3 length: 15 amino acids. V gave up 5 bases and J gave up 1 base; unmatched junction bases: 0. In nucleotides, the CDR3 is TGTGCCACCAGTGGGACAGGGGGCGCCAAAAACATTCAGTACTTC. This encodes CATSGTGGAKNIQYF.

V gene TRBV10-3 combines with J gene TRBJ2-7, with a possible D match to TRBD1 (6 bases). The V end lost 11 bases, the J end lost 0 bases, and 8 bases lay between the germline ends. Germline lookup yields CDR1 ENHRY and CDR2 SYGVKD. This CDR3 contains 11 residues. CDR3 protein: CAAGDSYEQYF. The CDR3 nucleotides are TGTGCCGCAGGGGACTCCTACGAGCAGTACTTC.